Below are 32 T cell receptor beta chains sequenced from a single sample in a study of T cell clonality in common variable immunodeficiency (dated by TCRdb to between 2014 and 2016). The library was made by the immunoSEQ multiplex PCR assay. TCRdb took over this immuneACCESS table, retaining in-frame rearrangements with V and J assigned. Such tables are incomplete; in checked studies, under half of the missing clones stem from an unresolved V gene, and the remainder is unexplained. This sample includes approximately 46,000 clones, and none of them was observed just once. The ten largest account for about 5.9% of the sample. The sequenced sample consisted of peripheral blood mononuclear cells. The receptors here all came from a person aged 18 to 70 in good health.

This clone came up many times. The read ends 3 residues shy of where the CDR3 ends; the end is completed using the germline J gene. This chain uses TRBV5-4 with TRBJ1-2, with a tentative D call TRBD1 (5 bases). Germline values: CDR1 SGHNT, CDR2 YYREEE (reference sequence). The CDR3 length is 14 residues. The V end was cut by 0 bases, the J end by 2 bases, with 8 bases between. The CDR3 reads CASSLEGMNYGYTF. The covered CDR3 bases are TGTGCCAGCAGCTTGGAGGGGATGAACTATGGC. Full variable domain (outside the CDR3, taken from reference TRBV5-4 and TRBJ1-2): ETGVTQSPTHLIKTRGQQVTLRCSSQSGHNTVSWYQQALGQGPQFIFQYYREEENGRGNFPPRFSGLQFPNYSSELNVNALELDDSALYLCASSLEGMNYGYTFGSGTRLTVV.

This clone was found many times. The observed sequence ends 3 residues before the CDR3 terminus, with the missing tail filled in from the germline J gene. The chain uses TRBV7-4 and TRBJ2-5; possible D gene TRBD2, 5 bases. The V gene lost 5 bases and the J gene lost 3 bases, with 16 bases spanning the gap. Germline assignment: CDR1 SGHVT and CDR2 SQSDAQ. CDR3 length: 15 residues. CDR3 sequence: CASSRGPSGEETQYF. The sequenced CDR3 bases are TGTGCCAGCAGCCGCGGGCCCTCCGGCGAAGAGACC. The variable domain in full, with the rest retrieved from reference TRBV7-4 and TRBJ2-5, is GAGVSQSPRYKVAKRGRDVALRCDSISGHVTLYWYRQTLGQGSEVLTYSQSDAQRDKSGRPSGRFSAERPERSVSTLKIQRTEQGDSAVYLCASSRGPSGEETQYFGPGTRLLVL.

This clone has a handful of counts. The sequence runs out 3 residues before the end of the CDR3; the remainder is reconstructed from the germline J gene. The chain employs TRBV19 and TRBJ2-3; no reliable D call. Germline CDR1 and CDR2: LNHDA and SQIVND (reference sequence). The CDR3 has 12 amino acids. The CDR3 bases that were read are TGTGCCAGCCATTATAGCAATCAGCCG. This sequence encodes CASHYSNQP. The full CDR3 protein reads CASHYSNQPQYF.

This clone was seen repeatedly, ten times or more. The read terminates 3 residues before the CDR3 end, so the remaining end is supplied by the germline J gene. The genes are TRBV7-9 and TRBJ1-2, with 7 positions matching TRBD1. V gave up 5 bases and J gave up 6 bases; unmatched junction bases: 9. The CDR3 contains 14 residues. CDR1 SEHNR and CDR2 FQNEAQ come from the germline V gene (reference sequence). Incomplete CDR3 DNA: TGTGCCAGCAGCCCGGGACAGTCTGGTCATGGC. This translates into CASSPGQSGHG. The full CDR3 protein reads CASSPGQSGHGYTF.

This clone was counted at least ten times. The CDR3 region is CASSLYISGLNTGELFF. The DNA read from the CDR3 is TGCGCCAGCAGCTTGTATATATCGGGACTTAACACCGGGGAG. The gene calls are TRBV5-1 and TRBJ2-2, with TRBD2 as a possible D gene (6 bases). The observed sequence ends 3 residues before the CDR3 terminus, with the missing tail filled in from the germline J gene. The CDR3 totals 17 residues. CDR1 SGHRS and CDR2 YFSETQ come from the germline V gene. Trimming left V 1 base short and J 2 bases short, with 15 bases between. Full variable domain (remainder filled in from reference TRBV5-1 and TRBJ2-2): KAGVTQTPRYLIKTRGQQVTLSCSPISGHRSVSWYQQTPGQGLQFLFEYFSETQRNKGNFPGRFSGRQFSNSRSEMNVSTLELGDSALYLCASSLYISGLNTGELFFGEGSRLTVL.

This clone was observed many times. The chain's CDR3 is CASSYVTGGRSAFF. The CDR3 DNA, read in part, is TGTGCCAGCAGTTACGTCACAGGGGGCAGGTCG. This chain connects TRBV6-2 or TRBV6-3 to TRBJ1-1; 9 nucleotides agree with TRBD1. The read ends 3 residues before the CDR3 terminus; that terminus is restored from the germline J gene. Germline-derived CDR1 and CDR2 are MNHEY and SVGEGT. CDR3 length: 14 residues.

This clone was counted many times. CDR3 sequence: CSAFGTSNTEAFF. The sequenced CDR3 bases are TGCAGTGCTTTCGGGACATCTAACACTGAA. The gene calls are TRBV20-1 and TRBJ1-1; D perhaps matches TRBD1 (6 bases). The missing CDR3 end, 3 residues past where the read stops, is filled in from the germline J gene. The CDR3 loop spans 13 amino acids. The germline V and J ends were trimmed by 5 bases and 2 bases, with 12 bases remaining between them. The germline gives CDR1 DFQATT, CDR2 SNEGSKA (reference sequence).

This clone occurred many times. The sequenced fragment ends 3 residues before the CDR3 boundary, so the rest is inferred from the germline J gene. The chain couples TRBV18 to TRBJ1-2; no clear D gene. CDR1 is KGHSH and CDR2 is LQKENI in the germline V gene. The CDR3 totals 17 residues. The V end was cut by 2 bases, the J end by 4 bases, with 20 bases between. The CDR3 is CASSPSRSLVGAYGYTF. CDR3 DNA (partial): TGTGCCAGCTCACCATCCAGGTCTTTAGTTGGAGCCTATGGC. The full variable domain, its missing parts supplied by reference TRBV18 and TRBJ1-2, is NAGVMQNPRHLVRRRGQEARLRCSPMKGHSHVYWYRQLPEEGLKFMVYLQKENIIDESGMPKERFSAEFPKEGPSILRIQQVVRGDSAAYFCASSPSRSLVGAYGYTFGSGTRLTVV.

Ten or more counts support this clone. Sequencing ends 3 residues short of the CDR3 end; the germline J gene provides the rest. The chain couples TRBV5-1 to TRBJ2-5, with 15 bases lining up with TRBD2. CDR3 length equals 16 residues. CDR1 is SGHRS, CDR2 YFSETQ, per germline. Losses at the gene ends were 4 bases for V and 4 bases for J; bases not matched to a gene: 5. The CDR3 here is CASSPGTSGGRETQYF. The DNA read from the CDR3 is TGCGCCAGCAGCCCCGGGACTAGCGGGGGGCGAGAGACC.

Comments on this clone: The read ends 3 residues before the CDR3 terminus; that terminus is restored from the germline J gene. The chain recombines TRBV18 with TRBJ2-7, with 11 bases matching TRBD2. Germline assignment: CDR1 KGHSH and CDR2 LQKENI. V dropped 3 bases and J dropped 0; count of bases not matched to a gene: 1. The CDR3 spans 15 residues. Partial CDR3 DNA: TGTGCCAGCTCACCCGGGACTAGCGGCTCCTACGAG. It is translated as CASSPGTSGSYE. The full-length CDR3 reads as CASSPGTSGSYEQYF.

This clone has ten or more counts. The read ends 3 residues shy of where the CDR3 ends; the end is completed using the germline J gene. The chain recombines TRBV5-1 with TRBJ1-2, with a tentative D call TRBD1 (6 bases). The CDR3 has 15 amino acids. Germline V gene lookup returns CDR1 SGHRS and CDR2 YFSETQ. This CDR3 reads CASSGGQGPTRGYTF. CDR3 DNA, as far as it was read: TGCGCCAGCAGCGGGGGACAAGGTCCTACTAGAGGC.

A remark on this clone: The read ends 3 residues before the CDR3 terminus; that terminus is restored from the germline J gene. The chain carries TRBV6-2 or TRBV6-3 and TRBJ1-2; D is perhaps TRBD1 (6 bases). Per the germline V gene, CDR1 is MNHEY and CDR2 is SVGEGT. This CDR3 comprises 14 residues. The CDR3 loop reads CASSSGQLSYDYTF. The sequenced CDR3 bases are TGTGCCAGCAGTTCCGGACAGCTCTCCTACGAC.

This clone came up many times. The CDR3 loop reads CASSPAGQGRTKNIQYF. CDR3 DNA (partial): TGCGCCAGCAGCCCGGCCGGACAGGGGAGGACCAAAAACATT. V and J are TRBV5-1 and TRBJ2-4, with TRBD1 identical over 9 bases. The read stops 3 residues short of the end of the CDR3; the missing end is completed from the germline J gene. V shed 4 bases and J 2 bases; nucleotides not matched to a gene: 10. CDR3 size: 17 residues. The V gene's germline CDR1 is SGHRS and CDR2 YFSETQ.

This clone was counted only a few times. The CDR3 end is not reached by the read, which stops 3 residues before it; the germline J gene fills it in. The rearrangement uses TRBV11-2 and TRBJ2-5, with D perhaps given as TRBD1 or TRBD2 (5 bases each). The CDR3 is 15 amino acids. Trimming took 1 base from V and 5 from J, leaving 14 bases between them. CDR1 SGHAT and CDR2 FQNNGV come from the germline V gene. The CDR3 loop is CASSLGEGSYETQYF. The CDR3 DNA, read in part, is TGTGCCAGCAGCTTAGGAGAGGGGTCGTATGAGACC.

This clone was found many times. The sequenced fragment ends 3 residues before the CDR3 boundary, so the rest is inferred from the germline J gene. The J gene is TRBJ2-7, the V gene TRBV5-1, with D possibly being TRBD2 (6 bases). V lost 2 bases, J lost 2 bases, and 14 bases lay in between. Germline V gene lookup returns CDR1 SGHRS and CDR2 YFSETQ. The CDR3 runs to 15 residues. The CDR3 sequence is CASSFRDSAAYEQYF. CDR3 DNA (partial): TGCGCCAGCAGCTTTAGGGACTCGGCAGCCTACGAG. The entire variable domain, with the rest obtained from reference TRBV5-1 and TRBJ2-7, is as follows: KAGVTQTPRYLIKTRGQQVTLSCSPISGHRSVSWYQQTPGQGLQFLFEYFSETQRNKGNFPGRFSGRQFSNSRSEMNVSTLELGDSALYLCASSFRDSAAYEQYFGPGTRLTVT.

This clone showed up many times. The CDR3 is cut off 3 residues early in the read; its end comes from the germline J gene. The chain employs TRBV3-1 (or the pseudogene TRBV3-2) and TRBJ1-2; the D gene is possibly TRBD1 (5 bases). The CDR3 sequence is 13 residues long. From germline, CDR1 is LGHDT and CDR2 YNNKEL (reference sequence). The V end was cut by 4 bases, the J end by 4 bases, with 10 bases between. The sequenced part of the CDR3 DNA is TGTGCCAGCAGCCTTGACAGAGTCTATGGC. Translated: CASSLDRVYG. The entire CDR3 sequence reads CASSLDRVYGYTF.

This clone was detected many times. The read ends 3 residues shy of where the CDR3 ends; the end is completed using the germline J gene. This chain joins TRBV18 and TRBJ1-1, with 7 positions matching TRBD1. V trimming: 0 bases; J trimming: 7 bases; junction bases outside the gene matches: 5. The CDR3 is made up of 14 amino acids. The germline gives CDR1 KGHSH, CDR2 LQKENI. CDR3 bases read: TGTGCCAGCTCACCACCGGAAAGGGGGCGTGAA. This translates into CASSPPERGRE. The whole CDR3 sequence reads CASSPPERGREAFF.

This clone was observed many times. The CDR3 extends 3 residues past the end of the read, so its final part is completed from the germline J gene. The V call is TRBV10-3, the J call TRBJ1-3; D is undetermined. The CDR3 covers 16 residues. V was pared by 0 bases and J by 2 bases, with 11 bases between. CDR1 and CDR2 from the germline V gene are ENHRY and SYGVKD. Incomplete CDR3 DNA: TGTGCCATCAGTGAGTCGGTTTCGGGTACTGGAAACACC. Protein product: CAISESVSGTGNT. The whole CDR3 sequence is CAISESVSGTGNTIYF.

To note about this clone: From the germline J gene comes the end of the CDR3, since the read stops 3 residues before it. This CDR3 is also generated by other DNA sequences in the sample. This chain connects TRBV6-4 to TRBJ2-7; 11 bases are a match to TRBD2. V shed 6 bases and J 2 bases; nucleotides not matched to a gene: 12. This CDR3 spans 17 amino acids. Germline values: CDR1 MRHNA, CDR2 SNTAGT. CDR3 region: CASSDRGLAGGTYEQYF. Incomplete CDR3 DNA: TGTGCCAGCAGCGACAGGGGCTTAGCGGGGGGGACCTACGAG.

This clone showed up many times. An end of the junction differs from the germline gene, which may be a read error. This CDR3 is CASSPDTLKGGDIQYF. The sequenced CDR3 bases are TGCGCCAGCAGCCCTGATACCCTCAAGGGAGGGGACATT. The gene calls are TRBV4-2 and TRBJ2-4; 7 nucleotides match TRBD2. Read coverage stops 3 residues before the CDR3 terminus; the germline J gene supplies the remainder. There are 16 residues in the CDR3. CDR1 and CDR2 (germline): LGHNA, YNFKEQ.

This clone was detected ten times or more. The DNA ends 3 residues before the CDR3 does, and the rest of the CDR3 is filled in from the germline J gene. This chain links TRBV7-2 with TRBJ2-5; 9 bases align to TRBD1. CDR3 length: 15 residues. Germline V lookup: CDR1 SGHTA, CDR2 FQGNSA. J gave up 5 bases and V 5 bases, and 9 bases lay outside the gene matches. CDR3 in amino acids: CASSGLGQGEETQYF. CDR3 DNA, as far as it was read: TGTGCCAGCAGCGGCCTGGGACAGGGAGAGGAGACC.

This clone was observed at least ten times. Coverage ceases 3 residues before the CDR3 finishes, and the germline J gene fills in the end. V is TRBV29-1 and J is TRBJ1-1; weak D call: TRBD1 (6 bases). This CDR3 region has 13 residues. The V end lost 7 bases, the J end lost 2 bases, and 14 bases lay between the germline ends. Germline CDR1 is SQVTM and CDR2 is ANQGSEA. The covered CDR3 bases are TGCAGCGGTGGGTGGACAGTCAACACTGAA. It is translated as CSGGWTVNTE. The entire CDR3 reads CSGGWTVNTEAFF.

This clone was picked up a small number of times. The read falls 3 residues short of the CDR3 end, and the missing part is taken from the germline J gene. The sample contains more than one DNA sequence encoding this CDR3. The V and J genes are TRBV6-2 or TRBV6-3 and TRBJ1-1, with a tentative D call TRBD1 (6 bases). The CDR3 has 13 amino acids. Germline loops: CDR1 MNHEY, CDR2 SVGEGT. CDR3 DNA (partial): TGTGCCAGCACCAAGGACAGTGCTGGATTA. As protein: CASTKDSAGL. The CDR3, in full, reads CASTKDSAGLAFF.

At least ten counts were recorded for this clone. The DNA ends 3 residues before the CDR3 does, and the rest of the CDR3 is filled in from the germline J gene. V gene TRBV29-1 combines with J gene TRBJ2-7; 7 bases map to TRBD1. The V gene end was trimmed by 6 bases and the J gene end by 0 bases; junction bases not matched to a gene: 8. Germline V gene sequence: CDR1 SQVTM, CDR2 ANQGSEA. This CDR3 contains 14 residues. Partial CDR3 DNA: TGCAGCGTGACCGGACAGGCCCTCTCCTACGAG. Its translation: CSVTGQALSYE. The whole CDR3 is CSVTGQALSYEQYF.

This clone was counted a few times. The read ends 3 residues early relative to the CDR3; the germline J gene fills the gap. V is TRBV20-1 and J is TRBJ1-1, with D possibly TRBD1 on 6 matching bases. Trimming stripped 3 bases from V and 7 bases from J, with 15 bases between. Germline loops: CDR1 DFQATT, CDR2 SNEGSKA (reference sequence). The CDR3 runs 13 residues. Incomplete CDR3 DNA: TGCAGTGCTAGCCTGGCCAGGGGAAGTGAA. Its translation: CSASLARGSE. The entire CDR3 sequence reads CSASLARGSEAFF.

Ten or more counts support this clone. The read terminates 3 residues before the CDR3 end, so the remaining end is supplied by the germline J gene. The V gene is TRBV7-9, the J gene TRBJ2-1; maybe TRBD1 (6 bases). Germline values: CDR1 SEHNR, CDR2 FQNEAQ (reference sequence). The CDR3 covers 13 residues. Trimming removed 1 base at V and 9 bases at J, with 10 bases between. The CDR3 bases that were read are TGTGCCAGCAGCTTAGGGACAGTCAGTGAG. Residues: CASSLGTVSE. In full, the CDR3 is CASSLGTVSEQFF.

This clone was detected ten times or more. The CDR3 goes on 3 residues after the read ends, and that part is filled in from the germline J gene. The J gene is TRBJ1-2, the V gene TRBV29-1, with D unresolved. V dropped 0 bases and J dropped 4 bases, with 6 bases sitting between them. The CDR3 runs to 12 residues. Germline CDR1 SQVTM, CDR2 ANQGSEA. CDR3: CSVEDGSYGYTF. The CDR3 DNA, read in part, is TGCAGCGTTGAAGATGGCAGCTATGGC.

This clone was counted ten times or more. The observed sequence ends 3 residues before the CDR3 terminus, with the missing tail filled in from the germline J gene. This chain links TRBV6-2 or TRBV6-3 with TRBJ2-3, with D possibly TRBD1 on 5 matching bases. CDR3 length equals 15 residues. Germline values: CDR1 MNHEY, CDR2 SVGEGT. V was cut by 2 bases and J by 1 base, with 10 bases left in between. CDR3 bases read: TGTGCCAGCAGTTACCGTAGCAGGGGCACAGATACG. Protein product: CASSYRSRGTDT. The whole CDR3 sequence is CASSYRSRGTDTQYF.

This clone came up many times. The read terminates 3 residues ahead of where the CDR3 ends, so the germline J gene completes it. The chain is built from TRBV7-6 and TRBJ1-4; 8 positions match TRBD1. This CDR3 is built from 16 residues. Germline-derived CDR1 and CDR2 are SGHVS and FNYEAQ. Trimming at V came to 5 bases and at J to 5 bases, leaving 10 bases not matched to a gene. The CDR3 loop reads CASSTSGQGVNEKLFF. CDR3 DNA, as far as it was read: TGTGCCAGCAGCACATCAGGACAGGGTGTAAATGAAAAA.

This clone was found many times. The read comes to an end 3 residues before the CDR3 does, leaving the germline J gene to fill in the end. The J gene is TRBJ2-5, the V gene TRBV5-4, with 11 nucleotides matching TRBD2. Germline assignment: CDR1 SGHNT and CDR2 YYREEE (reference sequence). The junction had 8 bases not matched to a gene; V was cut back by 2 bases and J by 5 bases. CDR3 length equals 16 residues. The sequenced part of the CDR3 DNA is TGTGCCAGCAGCTTTCCGAGCTCTAGCGGGGGGGAGACC. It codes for CASSFPSSSGGET. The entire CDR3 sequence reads CASSFPSSSGGETQYF.

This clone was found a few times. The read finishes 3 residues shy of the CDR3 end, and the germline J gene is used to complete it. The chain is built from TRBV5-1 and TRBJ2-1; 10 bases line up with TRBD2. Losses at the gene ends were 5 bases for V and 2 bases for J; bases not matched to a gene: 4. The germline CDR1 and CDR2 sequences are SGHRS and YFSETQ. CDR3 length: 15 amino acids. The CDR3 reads CASRSGTSAYNEQFF. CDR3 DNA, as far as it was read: TGCGCCAGCAGATCCGGGACTAGCGCCTACAATGAG.

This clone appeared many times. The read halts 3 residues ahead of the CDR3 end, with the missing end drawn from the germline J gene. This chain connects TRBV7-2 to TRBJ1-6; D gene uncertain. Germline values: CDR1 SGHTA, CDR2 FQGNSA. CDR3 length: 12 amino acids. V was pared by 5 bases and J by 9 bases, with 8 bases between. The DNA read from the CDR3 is TGTGCCAGCAGCACGACAAGTTCACCC. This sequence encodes CASSTTSSP. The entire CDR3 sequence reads CASSTTSSPLHF. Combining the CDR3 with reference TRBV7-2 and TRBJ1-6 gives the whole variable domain GAGVSQSPSNKVTEKGKDVELRCDPISGHTALYWYRQSLGQGLEFLIYFQGNSAPDKSGLPSDRFSAERTGGSVSTLTIQRTQQEDSAVYLCASSTTSSPLHFGNGTRLTVT.